The TCR beta chain described here comes from a study of metastatic and nonmetastatic thyroid tumors (dated by TCRdb to about 2020). Regarding the complete study: For patients with malignant and with benign thyroid disease, the researchers compared repertoires between peripheral blood samples and tumor or nodule tissue samples.

With regard to this clone: What antigen it recognizes has not been identified. Per-base quality was not reported, and no clone a single base away is much larger than it.

Results the study describes overall, beyond this receptor: TCR beta diversity was reported as significantly higher in malignant tumors than in benign nodules, in both blood and tumor samples.

The cysteine opens and the phenylalanine closes a CDR3 of 13 amino acids. CDR3 DNA only is kept here, 39 bases in frame from base 1. Trimming accounts for 5 bases at V and 0 bases at J, while the number of junction bases matched to no gene is 4. Taken from the germline V gene (reference sequence), the CDR1 and CDR2 loops are DFQATT and SNEGSKA. The library was made by PCR. The sample was run on an Illumina HiSeq 4000. The TCR beta-chain CDR3 region of each patient was profiled by high-throughput sequencing. The original methods were these. The researchers built a classifier to tell apart papillary thyroid cancer patients with distant metastasis, based on CDR3 differences among clinicopathological groups. The Shannon index was used to measure repertoire diversity, and the Morisita-Horn index was used to measure how similar tumor and blood repertoires were. The public reads were run again by TCRdb, first through fastp at Q25 and then through MiXCR, and only productive beta chains were kept. The V and J calls were not made by the authors but by TCRdb's processing. In this sample the table shows 10,000 to 15,000 clones, 26% of which occur a single time. The ten largest clones add up to 18% of the sample.

No patient had received any treatment before thyroid surgery. Using T-cell receptor beta sequencing, the study looked back at clinical samples from patients collected from about 2011 to 2018. The TCR comes from a female donor with papillary thyroid cancer or a benign thyroid nodule (not recorded which). Some clones in this sample may be carry-over from other donors' samples. Rearrangement joined TRBV20-1 to TRBJ2-7, and 7 junction bases match TRBD1. The sample consisted of tumor tissue. The CDR3 region has the sequence CSAWDSYSYEQYF. The DNA reads as follows: TGCAGTGCTTGGGACAGCTACTCCTACGAGCAGTACTTC.